The T cell receptor beta chain described here comes from a study of blood T cell repertoires in COVID-19. Turning to the study itself: The origin of the acute and convalescent COVID-19 samples was the United States, Italy and Spain. PBMCs, B-cell-depleted T cells, or T cells were the source of the cDNA or gDNA that made up the material.

CDR3 length equals 13 residues. Deletions cut 7 bases from V and 5 bases from J, with 12 bases between. The germline gives CDR1 SNHLY, CDR2 FYNNEI. Original processing notes: Estimated nucleated cell counts came from reference gene primer amplification. The data were produced by immunoSEQ multiplex PCR, yet TCRdb's version contains in-frame clones alone and is incomplete. The D gene and trimming were derived from the DNA, and the V and J assignments and clone size from that table. The sample lists 190,000 or so clones, more than 70% occurring once. This TCR derives from a woman in her twenties or thirties with acute or convalescent COVID-19. The sample comprised peripheral blood. The chain recombines TRBV2 with TRBJ1-5; the D gene is possibly TRBD1 (5 bases). The CDR3 region has the DNA TGTGCCAGCACGAGGGGACTTGATCAGCCCCAGCATTTT. Protein sequence: CASTRGLDQPQHF.